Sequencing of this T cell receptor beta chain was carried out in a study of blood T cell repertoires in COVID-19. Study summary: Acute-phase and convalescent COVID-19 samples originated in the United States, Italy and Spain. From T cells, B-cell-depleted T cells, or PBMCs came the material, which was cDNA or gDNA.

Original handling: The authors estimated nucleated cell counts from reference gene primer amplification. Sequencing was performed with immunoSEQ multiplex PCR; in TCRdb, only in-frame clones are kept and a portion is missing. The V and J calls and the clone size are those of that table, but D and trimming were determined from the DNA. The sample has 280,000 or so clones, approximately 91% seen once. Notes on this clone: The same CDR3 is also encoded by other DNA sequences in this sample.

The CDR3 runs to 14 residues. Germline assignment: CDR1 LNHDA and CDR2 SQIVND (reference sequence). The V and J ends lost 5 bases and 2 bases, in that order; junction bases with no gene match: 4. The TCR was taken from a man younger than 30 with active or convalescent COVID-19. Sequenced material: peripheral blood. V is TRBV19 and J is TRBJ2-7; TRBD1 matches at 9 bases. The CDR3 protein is CASSPGQGTYEQYF. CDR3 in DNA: TGTGCCAGTAGTCCGGGACAGGGTACCTACGAGCAGTACTTC. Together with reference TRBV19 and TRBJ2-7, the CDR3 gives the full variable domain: DGGITQSPKYLFRKEGQNVTLSCEQNLNHDAMYWYRQDPGQGLRLIYYSQIVNDFQKGDIAEGYSVSREKKESFPLTVTSAQKNPTAFYLCASSPGQGTYEQYFGPGTRLTVT.